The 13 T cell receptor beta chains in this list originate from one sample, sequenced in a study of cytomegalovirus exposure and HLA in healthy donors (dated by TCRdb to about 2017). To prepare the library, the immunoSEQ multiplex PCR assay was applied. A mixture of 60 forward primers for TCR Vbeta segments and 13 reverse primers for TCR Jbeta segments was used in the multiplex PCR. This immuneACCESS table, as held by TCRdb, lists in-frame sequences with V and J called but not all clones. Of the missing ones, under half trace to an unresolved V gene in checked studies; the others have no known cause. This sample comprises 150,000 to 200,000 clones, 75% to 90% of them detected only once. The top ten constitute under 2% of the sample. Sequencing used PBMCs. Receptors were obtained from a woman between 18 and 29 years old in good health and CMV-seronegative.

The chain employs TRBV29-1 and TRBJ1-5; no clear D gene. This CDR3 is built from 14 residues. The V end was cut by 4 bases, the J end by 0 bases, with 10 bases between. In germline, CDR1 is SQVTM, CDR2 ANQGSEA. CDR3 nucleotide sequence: TGCAGCGTTGTGGTACAAAATAGCAATCAGCCCCAGCATTTT. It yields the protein CSVVVQNSNQPQHF.

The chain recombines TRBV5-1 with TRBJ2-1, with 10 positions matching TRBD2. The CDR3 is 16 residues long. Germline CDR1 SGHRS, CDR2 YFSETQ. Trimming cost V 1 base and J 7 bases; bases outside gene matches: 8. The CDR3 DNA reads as TGCGCCAGCAGCTTGAGGTTGCTAGCGGGGGCAAATGAGCAGTTCTTC. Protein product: CASSLRLLAGANEQFF.

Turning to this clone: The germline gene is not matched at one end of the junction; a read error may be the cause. CDR3 amino acids: CSSSPWGAGQYF. The CDR3, as DNA: TGTTCCAGCAGCCCATGGGGCGCTGGCCAGTACTTC. This sequence joins TRBV7-9 and TRBJ2-5; possibly TRBD1 for D (5 bases). The CDR3 runs 12 residues. The germline gives CDR1 SEHNR, CDR2 FQNEAQ (reference sequence).

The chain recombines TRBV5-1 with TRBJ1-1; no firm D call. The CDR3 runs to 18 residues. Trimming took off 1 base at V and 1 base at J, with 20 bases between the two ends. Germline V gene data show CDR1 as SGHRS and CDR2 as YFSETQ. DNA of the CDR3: TGCGCCAGCAGCTTGAGGATTTTTCGCTTCGGGGAGAACACTGAAGCTTTCTTT. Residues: CASSLRIFRFGENTEAFF.

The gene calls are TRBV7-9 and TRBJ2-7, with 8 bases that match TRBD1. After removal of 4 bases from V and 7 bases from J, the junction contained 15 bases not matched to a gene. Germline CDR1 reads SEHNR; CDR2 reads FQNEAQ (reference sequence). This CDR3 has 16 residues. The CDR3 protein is CASSSSSGTGGEEQYF. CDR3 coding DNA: TGTGCCAGCAGCTCCTCCTCCGGGACAGGAGGAGAGGAGCAGTACTTC.

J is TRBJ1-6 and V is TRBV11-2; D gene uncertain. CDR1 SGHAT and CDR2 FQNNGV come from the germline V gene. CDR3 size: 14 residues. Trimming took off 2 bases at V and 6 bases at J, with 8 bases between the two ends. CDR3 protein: CASSLTHSNSPLHF. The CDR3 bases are TGTGCCAGCAGCTTAACTCATAGTAATTCACCCCTCCACTTT.

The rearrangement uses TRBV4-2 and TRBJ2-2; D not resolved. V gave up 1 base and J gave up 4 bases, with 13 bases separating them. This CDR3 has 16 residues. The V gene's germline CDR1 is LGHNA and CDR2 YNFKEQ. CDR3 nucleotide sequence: TGTGCCAGCAGCCAAGTAGCAGAAGCGAGCACCGGGGAGCTGTTTTTT. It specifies CASSQVAEASTGELFF.

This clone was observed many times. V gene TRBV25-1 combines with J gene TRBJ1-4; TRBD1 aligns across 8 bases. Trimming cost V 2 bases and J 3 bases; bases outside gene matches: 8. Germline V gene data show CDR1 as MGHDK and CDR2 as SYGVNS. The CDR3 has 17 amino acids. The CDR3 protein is CASSERIGQGSNEKLFF. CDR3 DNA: TGTGCCAGCAGTGAAAGAATCGGACAGGGCTCTAATGAAAAACTGTTTTTT.

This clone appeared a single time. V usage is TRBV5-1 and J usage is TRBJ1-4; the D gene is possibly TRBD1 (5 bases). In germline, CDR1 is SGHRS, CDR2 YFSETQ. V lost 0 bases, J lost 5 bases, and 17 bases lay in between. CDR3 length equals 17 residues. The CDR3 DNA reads TGCGCCAGCAGCTTGGGAAGAACCGGGACTTGGAATGAAAAACTGTTTTTT. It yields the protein CASSLGRTGTWNEKLFF.

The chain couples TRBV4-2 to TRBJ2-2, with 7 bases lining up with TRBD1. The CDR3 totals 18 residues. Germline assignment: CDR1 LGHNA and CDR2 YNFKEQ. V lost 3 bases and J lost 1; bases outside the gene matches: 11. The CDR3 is CASSHYKSGDRNTGELFF. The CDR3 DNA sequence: TGTGCCAGCAGCCATTACAAAAGTGGGGACAGGAACACCGGGGAGCTGTTTTTT.

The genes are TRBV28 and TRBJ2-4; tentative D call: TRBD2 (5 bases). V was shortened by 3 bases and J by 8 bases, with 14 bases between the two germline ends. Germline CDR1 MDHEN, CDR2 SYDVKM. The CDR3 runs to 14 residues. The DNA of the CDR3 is TGTGCCAGCAGTTTTCCCCAACTAGGGCACATTCAGTACTTC. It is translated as CASSFPQLGHIQYF.

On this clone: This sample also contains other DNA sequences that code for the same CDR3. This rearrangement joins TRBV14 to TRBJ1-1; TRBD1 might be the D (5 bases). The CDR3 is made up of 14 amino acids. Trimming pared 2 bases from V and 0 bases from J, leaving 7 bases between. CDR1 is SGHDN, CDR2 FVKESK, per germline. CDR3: CASSQPGLNTEAFF. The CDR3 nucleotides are TGTGCCAGCAGCCAACCAGGGTTGAACACTGAAGCTTTCTTT.

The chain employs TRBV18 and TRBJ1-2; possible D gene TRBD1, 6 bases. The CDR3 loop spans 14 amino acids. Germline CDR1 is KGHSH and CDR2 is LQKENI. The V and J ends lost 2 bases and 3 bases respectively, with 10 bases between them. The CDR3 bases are TGTGCCAGCTCACCAGAGGGGGAGTACTATGGCTACACCTTC. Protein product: CASSPEGEYYGYTF.